Here is one T cell receptor (beta chain) with its context. Germline CDR1 SGHTA, CDR2 FQGNSA. CDR3 length: 13 residues. The germline V and J ends were trimmed by 5 bases and 2 bases, with 10 bases remaining between them. Clones were sequenced by immunoSEQ multiplex PCR, and TCRdb holds only the in-frame ones, with some missing. This table has around 1.4 million clones, approximately 98.5% appearing once. This specimen comes from a study of shared clonotypes between healthy human individuals. CD4+ cells underwent separation, giving CD45RA+ naive and CD45RA-negative memory subsets. The sample was naive CD4+ T cells sorted from blood. Subset reported: CD45RA+ positively selected. V usage is TRBV7-2 and J usage is TRBJ2-7; TRBD1 or TRBD2 may be the D gene (5 bases each). The sequence was obtained from a man aged 25 to 45 in good health. As DNA, the CDR3 is TGTGCCAGCAGCGGGGACGCCACCTACGAGCAGTACTTC. This codes for CASSGDATYEQYF. Full variable domain (remainder filled in from reference TRBV7-2 and TRBJ2-7): GAGVSQSPSNKVTEKGKDVELRCDPISGHTALYWYRQSLGQGLEFLIYFQGNSAPDKSGLPSDRFSAERTGGSVSTLTIQRTQQEDSAVYLCASSGDATYEQYFGPGTRLTVT.